This TCR beta chain was sequenced for a study of regulatory T cells in long-lasting Graves disease. Relying on iRepertoire HTBI primers and Arm-PCR of CDR3 regions, the team built TCR beta libraries. TCRdb recomputed calls from the multiplex PCR reads with MiXCR, one row per CDR3 protein. The data show about 540,000 distinct CDR3 sequences, about 14% seen once. This clonotype was seen at least ten times. This sample's time point: newly diagnosed GD, antithyroid drugs for less than 3 months. The TCR library was made from RNA that had been extracted from PBMCs in TRIzol. Graves' disease diagnoses used American Thyroid Association guidelines. Germline V lookup: CDR1 LNHDA, CDR2 SQIVND (reference sequence). This CDR3 is 16 amino acids long. V dropped 5 bases and J dropped 3 bases, with 20 bases sitting between them. Another study also made use of these data, one on T cells in Graves' hyperthyroidism and ophthalmopathy. That paper notes: Most thyroid clonotypes that were expanded above 0.001 also turned up in blood. From stable hyperthyroidism, ophthalmopathy was set apart by a 13 V-J model. Model output signaled ophthalmopathy a median approximately six months ahead of onset.

Here the sequenced sample was peripheral blood mononuclear cells (PBMCs), taken at new diagnosis, from a patient treated with antithyroid drugs. This chain uses TRBV19 with TRBJ2-7, with D tentatively TRBD1 (6 bases). The TCR sequence derives from a man aged 30 to 45 with Graves disease. This CDR3 reads CASSRSTHADSYEQYF. CDR3 nucleotide sequence: TGTGCCAGTAGTCGCTCCACCCACGCGGACAGCTACGAGCAGTACTTC.